The 5 T cell receptor beta chains in this list originate from one sample, sequenced in a study of persistence of HIV-infected CD4 T cells. The immunoSEQ assay was version 4, run in survey mode. Generated by immunoSEQ multiplex PCR, the TCRdb table keeps only in-frame clones and is missing some. Here the sample spans more than 35,000 clones, approximately 86% being singletons. For these TCRs, the target antigens are not known. Cells were stimulated nonspecifically with anti-CD3/anti-CD28 magnetic beads. CD4+ T cells upregulating both CD40 ligand and CD69 were sorted as responding cells. The source material was CD4+ T cells sorted from PBMCs after approximately 19-hour stimulation, sampled from a patient who received antiretroviral therapy. The receptors here all came from an adult man with HIV who was CMV-seropositive.

The chain uses TRBV20-1 and TRBJ2-1, with D unclear. Trimming stripped 6 bases from V and 6 bases from J, with 15 bases between. The germline V gene has CDR1 DFQATT and CDR2 SNEGSKA (reference sequence). This CDR3 region has 13 residues. As DNA, the CDR3 is TGCAGTGCAAGTGGCGTAGCAGTCAATGAGCAGTTCTTC. Its protein product is CSASGVAVNEQFF.

This rearrangement joins TRBV19 to TRBJ2-3; no firm D call. The V end lost 3 bases, the J end lost 3 bases, and 22 bases lay between the germline ends. The germline V gene encodes CDR1 LNHDA and CDR2 SQIVND (reference sequence). The CDR3 loop spans 18 amino acids. CDR3 protein: CASSIRTAQALDTDTQYF. In DNA, the CDR3 is TGTGCCAGTAGTATCCGTACAGCGCAGGCCTTGGATACAGATACGCAGTATTTT.

This clone has more than one count but fewer than ten. The chain combines TRBV4-1 with TRBJ1-1; 7 bases match TRBD1. Per germline, CDR1 MGHRA and CDR2 YSYEKL. The CDR3 is made up of 14 amino acids. V trimming: 3 bases; J trimming: 3 bases; junction bases outside the gene matches: 4. The CDR3 DNA is TGCGCCAGCAGCCAGACAGGGTGGGACACTGAAGCTTTCTTT. Its protein product is CASSQTGWDTEAFF.

The chain recombines TRBV4-3 with TRBJ2-7; either TRBD1 or TRBD2 may supply D (6 bases each). Germline CDR1 reads LGHNA; CDR2 reads YSLEER. The CDR3 consists of 16 residues. Trimming left V 1 base short and J 2 bases short, with 15 bases between. DNA of the CDR3: TGCGCCAGCAGCCAAGGACTCACGGGGGCGGCCTACGAGCAGTACTTC. It translates to CASSQGLTGAAYEQYF.

This clone appeared a single time. J is TRBJ2-1 and V is TRBV9; 10 bases are a match to TRBD2. Germline V gene lookup returns CDR1 SGDLS and CDR2 YYNGEE. V lost 1 base to trimming and J lost 1 base; unmatched junction nucleotides: 2. There are 16 residues in the CDR3. The CDR3 coding sequence is TGTGCCAGCAGCGTAAATAGCGGGAGGTCCTACAATGAGCAGTTCTTC. Its protein product is CASSVNSGRSYNEQFF.